At least ten counts were recorded for the clone carrying this T cell receptor beta chain. Its matching antigen is unknown. The data stem from a study of blood T cells in healthy people across ages. Looking at the study overall: About one barcoded beta molecule was captured per two T cells (by template switching). Study-wide findings and caveats: Significant beta diversity loss was already apparent by age roughly 43, declining roughly linearly. A greater number of naive CD4+ cells and higher diversity distinguished long-lived donors from aged donors.

A J-beta primer mix and a sample-barcoded 5' primer were used in a second PCR of about 7 to 12 cycles. A 12-random-nucleotide template-switch adaptor tagged each cDNA molecule. TCRdb fed the 5' RACE reads into MiXCR, producing one record per CDR3 protein. The data hold around 580,000 distinct CDR3 sequences, with more than 45% observed a single time. The CDR3 is made up of 14 amino acids. V was cut by 3 bases and J by 3 bases, with 12 bases left in between. Germline CDR1 and CDR2: DFQATT and SNEGSKA (reference sequence). This clonotype originated in an elderly man in good health. Specimen: blood. The V and J genes are TRBV20-1 and TRBJ2-1, with D unresolved. The CDR3 loop is CSARGPGVYNEQFF. The CDR3, as DNA: TGCAGTGCTAGGGGCCCAGGAGTCTACAATGAGCAGTTCTTC.